This entry lists 9 T cell receptor beta chains sequenced from one sample in a study of shared clonotypes between healthy human individuals. The assay was immunoSEQ multiplex PCR, and TCRdb's table has in-frame clones only and misses some. Found here are 2 million to 2.5 million clones, roughly 93% of them singletons; the top ten hold roughly 0.39%. The specimen was naive CD4+ T cells from PBMCs. Sample subset: CD45RA+ positively selected. All receptors derive from a man aged 18 to 29 in good health. Some clones in this sample may be carry-over from other donors' samples.

This clone was counted a single time. This sequence joins TRBV30 and TRBJ2-7, with a tentative D call TRBD1 (7 bases). V was cut by 0 bases and J by 1 base, with 13 bases left in between. CDR1 is GTSNPN, CDR2 SVGIG, per germline (reference sequence). The CDR3 runs to 15 residues. For the CDR3, the DNA is TGTGCCTGGAGTGTAGGGGGGACAGCTTCCTACGAGCAGTACTTC. Translation: CAWSVGGTASYEQYF. The entire variable domain, with the rest obtained from reference TRBV30 and TRBJ2-7, is as follows: SQTIHQWPATLVQPVGSPLSLECTVEGTSNPNLYWYRQAAGRGLQLLFYSVGIGQISSEVPQNLSASRPQDRQFILSSKKLLLSDSGFYLCAWSVGGTASYEQYFGPGTRLTVT.

To note about this clone: Other DNA sequences in the same sample also yield this CDR3. This chain joins TRBV6-5 and TRBJ1-5; possible D gene TRBD1, 5 bases. Germline V gene sequence: CDR1 MNHEY, CDR2 SVGAGI. The CDR3 length is 13 residues. V was cut by 6 bases and J by 3 bases, with 9 bases left in between. CDR3: CASSRDSNQPQHF. Here the CDR3 DNA reads TGTGCCAGCAGCCGGGACTCCAATCAGCCCCAGCATTTT.

This chain joins TRBV7-8 and TRBJ1-1; TRBD1 is a possible D gene (5 bases). Trimming took off 4 bases at V and 0 bases at J, with 15 bases between the two ends. The CDR3 spans 16 residues. Germline V CDR1 and CDR2: SGHVS, FQNEAQ. CDR3 residues: CASSSHGGWVNTEAFF. The CDR3 DNA reads as TGTGCCAGCAGCTCCCACGGGGGGTGGGTGAACACTGAAGCTTTCTTT.

The CDR3 DNA follows: TGTGCCCGATTGGAGCGGGGGCCGCCCTCTGGGGCCAACGTCCTGACTTTC. Its translation: CARLERGPPSGANVLTF. This chain connects TRBV2 to TRBJ2-6; TRBD2 matches at 8 bases. Trimming took 11 bases from V and 0 from J; bases not matched to a gene: 12. CDR1 SNHLY and CDR2 FYNNEI come from the germline V gene. The CDR3 totals 17 residues.

The chain recombines TRBV28 with TRBJ1-1, with TRBD1 matching over 8 bases. In germline, CDR1 is MDHEN, CDR2 SYDVKM. J was trimmed by 1 base and V by 3 bases; bases with no gene match: 13. There are 18 residues in the CDR3. In DNA, the CDR3 is TGTGCCAGCAGTTTTATCGGACAGGGTTGGGGCCGGAACACTGAAGCTTTCTTT. Its translation is CASSFIGQGWGRNTEAFF.

This clone was seen just once. Other DNA sequences in the same sample also yield this CDR3. The chain's CDR3 is CASSGGTGNQPQHF. CDR3 bases: TGTGCCAGCAGCGGGGGGACAGGAAATCAGCCCCAGCATTTT. The chain combines TRBV5-5 with TRBJ1-5; 8 bases are shared with TRBD1. The junction had 4 bases not matched to a gene; V was cut back by 4 bases and J by 4 bases. Germline assignment: CDR1 SGHKS and CDR2 YYEKEE (reference sequence). CDR3 length equals 14 residues.

Notes on this clone: Different DNA sequences within this sample yield the same CDR3. The rearrangement links TRBV7-2 to TRBJ2-7, with unresolved D. The germline V gene encodes CDR1 SGHTA and CDR2 FQGNSA. V shed 0 bases and J shed 4 bases, with 7 bases lying between them. This CDR3 region has 13 residues. CDR3 in amino acids: CASSLALRYEQYF. The CDR3 coding sequence is TGTGCCAGCAGCTTAGCTCTCAGATACGAGCAGTACTTC.

The chain has TRBV9 and TRBJ2-2; 7 nucleotides line up with TRBD1. After removal of 4 bases from V and 0 bases from J, the junction contained 3 bases not matched to a gene. Germline assignment: CDR1 SGDLS and CDR2 YYNGEE. The CDR3 spans 15 residues. In DNA, the CDR3 is TGTGCCAGCAGCATCGGGACAGCGAACACCGGGGAGCTGTTTTTT. It codes for CASSIGTANTGELFF.

This chain links TRBV27 with TRBJ2-5, with 7 bases that match TRBD1. Germline V gene data show CDR1 as MNHEY and CDR2 as SMNVEV (reference sequence). Trimming at V came to 4 bases and at J to 1 base, leaving 3 bases not matched to a gene. The CDR3 is 14 amino acids. Here the CDR3 DNA reads TGTGCCAGCAGTTCCCAGGGGGTCCAAGAGACCCAGTACTTC. Amino acid sequence: CASSSQGVQETQYF.